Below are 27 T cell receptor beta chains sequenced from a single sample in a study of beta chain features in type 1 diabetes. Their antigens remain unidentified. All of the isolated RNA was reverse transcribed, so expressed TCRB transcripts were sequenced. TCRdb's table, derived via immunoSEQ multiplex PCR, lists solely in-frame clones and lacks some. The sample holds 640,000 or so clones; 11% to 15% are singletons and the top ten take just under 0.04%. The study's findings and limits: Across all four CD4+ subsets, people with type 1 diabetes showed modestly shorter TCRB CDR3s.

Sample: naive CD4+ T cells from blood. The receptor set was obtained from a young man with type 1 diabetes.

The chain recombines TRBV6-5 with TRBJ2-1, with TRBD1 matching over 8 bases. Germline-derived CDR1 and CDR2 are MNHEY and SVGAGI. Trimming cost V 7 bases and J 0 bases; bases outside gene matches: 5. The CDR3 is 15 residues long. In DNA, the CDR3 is TGTGCCAGCACCGACAGGGGAGTCTCCTACAATGAGCAGTTCTTC. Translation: CASTDRGVSYNEQFF.

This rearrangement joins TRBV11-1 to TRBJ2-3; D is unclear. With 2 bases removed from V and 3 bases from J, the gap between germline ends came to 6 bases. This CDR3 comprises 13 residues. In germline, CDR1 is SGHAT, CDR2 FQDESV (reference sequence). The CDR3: CASSLRVTDTQYF. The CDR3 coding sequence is TGTGCCAGCAGCTTACGCGTGACAGATACGCAGTATTTT.

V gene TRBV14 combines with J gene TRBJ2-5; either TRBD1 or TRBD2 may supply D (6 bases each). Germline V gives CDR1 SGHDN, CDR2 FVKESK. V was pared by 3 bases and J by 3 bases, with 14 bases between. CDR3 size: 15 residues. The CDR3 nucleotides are TGTGCCAGCAGCCATTGGAACAGGGAGGAAGAGACCCAGTACTTC. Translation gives CASSHWNREEETQYF.

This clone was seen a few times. In DNA, the CDR3 is TGTGCCAGCAGCTTAAAGGGTACTAGCGGCAATGAGCAGTTCTTC. Amino acid sequence: CASSLKGTSGNEQFF. J is TRBJ2-1 and V is TRBV7-9; 8 bases map to TRBD2. The germline V gene encodes CDR1 SEHNR and CDR2 FQNEAQ (reference sequence). Trimming took 2 bases from V and 6 from J; bases not matched to a gene: 6. This CDR3 is built from 15 residues.

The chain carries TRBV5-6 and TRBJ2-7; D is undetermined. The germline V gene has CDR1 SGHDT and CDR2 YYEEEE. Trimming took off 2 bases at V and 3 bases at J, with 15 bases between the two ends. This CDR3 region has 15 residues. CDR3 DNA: TGTGCCAGCAGCTTCTCGTTAGAGAGAGTCTACGAGCAGTACTTC. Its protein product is CASSFSLERVYEQYF.

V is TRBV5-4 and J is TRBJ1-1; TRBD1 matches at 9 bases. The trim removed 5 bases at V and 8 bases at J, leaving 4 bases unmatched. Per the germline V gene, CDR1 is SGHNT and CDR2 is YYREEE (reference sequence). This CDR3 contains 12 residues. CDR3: CASRITGGEAFF. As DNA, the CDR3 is TGTGCCAGCAGGATAACAGGGGGCGAAGCTTTCTTT.

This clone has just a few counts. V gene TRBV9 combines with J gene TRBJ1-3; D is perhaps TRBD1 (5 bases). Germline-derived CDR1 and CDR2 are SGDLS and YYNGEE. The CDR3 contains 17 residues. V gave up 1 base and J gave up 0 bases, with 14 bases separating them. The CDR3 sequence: CASSVKGQSSSGNTIYF. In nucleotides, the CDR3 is TGTGCCAGCAGCGTAAAGGGGCAGTCGAGCTCTGGAAACACCATATATTTT.

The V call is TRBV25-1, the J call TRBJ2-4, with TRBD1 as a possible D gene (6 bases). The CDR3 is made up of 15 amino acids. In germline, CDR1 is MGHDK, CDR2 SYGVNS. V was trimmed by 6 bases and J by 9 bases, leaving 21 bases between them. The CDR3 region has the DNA TGTGCCAGCAGCCCCGGCCAGGGGAGTTTGGGCATTCAGTACTTC. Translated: CASSPGQGSLGIQYF.

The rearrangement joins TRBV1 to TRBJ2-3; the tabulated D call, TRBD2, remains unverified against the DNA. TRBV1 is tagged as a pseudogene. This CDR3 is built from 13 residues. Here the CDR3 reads CTSSQLAGDTQYF. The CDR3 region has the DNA TGCACCAGCAGCCAACTAGCGGGGGATACGCAGTATTTT.

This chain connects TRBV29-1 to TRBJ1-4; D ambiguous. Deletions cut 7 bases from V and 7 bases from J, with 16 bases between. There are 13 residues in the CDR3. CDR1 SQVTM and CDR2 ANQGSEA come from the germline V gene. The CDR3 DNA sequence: TGCAGCGGCACCTTCCAAGCGGCTGAAAAACTGTTTTTT. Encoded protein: CSGTFQAAEKLFF. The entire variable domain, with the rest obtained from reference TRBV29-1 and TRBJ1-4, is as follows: SAVISQKPSRDICQRGTSLTIQCQVDSQVTMMFWYRQQPGQSLTLIATANQGSEATYESGFVIDKFPISRPNLTFSTLTVSNMSPEDSSIYLCSGTFQAAEKLFFGSGTQLSVL.

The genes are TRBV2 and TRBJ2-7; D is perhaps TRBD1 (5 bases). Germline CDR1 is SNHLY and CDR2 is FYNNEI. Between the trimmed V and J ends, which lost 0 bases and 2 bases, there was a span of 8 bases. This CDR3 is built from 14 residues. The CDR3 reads CASSEARGPYEQYF. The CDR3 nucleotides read TGTGCCAGCAGTGAAGCTAGGGGCCCCTACGAGCAGTACTTC.

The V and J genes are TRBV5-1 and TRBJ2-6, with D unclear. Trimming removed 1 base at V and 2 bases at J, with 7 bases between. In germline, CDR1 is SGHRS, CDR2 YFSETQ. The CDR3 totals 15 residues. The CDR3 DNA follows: TGCGCCAGCAGCTTGTGGGCTGCTGGGGCCAACGTCCTGACTTTC. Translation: CASSLWAAGANVLTF.

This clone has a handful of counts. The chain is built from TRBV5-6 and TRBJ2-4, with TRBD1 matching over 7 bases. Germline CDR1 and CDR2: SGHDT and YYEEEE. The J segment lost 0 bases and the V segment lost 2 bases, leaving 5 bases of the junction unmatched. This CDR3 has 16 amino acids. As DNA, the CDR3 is TGTGCCAGCAGCTTCTGGGACAGCCTAGCCAAAAACATTCAGTACTTC. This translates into CASSFWDSLAKNIQYF. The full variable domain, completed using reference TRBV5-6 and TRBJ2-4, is DAGVTQSPTHLIKTRGQQVTLRCSPKSGHDTVSWYQQALGQGPQFIFQYYEEEERQRGNFPDRFSGHQFPNYSSELNVNALLLGDSALYLCASSFWDSLAKNIQYFGAGTRLSVL.

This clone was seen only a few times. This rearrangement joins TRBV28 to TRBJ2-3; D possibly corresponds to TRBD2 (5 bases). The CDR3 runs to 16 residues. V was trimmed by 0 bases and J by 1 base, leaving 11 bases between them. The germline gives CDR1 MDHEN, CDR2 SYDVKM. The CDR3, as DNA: TGTGCCAGCAGTTTATGGGGCAGCGGTGGCACAGATACGCAGTATTTT. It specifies CASSLWGSGGTDTQYF.

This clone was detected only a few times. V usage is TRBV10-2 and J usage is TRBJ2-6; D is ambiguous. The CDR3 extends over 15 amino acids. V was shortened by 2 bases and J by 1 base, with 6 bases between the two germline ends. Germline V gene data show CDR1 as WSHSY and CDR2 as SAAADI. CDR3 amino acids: CASSEPGSGANVLTF. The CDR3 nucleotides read TGCGCCAGCAGTGAGCCCGGGTCTGGGGCCAACGTCCTGACTTTC.

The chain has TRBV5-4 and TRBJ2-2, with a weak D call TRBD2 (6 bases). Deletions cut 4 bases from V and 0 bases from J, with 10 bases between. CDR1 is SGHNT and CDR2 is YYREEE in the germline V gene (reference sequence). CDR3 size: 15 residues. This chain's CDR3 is CASSPGGSNTGELFF. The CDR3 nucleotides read TGTGCCAGCAGCCCCGGGGGATCGAACACCGGGGAGCTGTTTTTT.

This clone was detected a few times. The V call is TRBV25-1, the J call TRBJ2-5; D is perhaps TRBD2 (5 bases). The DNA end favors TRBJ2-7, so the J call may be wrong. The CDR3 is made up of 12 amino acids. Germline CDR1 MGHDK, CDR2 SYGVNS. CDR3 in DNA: TGTGCCAGCAGTTGGCGGGCCTACGAGCAGTACTTC. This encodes CASSWRAYEQYF.

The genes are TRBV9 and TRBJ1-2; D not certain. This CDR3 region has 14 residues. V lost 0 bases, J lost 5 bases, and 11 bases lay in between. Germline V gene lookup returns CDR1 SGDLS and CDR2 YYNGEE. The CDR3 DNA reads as TGTGCCAGCAGCGTAGAGGATCTCCGGTATGGCTACACCTTC. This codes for CASSVEDLRYGYTF.

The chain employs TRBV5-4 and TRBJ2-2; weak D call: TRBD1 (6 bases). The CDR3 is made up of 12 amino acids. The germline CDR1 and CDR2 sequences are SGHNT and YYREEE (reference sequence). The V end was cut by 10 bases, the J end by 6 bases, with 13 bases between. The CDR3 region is CASYRDSGELFF. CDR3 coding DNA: TGTGCCTCTTACAGGGATTCCGGGGAGCTGTTTTTT.

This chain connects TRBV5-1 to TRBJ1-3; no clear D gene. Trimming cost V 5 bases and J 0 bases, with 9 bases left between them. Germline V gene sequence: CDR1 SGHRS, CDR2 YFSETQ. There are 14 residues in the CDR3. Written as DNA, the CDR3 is TGCGCCAGCAGTCAGGCCGGCTCTGGAAACACCATATATTTT. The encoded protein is CASSQAGSGNTIYF.

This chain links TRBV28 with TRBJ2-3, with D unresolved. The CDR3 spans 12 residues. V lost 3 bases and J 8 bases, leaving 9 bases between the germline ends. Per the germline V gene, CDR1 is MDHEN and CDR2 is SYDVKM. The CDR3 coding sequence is TGTGCCAGCAGTTTTGAGCGTGGTACGCAGTATTTT. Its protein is CASSFERGTQYF.

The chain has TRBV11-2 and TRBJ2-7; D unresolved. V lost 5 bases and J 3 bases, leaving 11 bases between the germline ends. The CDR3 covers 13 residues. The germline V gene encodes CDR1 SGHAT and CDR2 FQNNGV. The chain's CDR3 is CASSPSDLYEQYF. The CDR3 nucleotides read TGTGCCAGCAGCCCCAGCGACCTCTACGAGCAGTACTTC.

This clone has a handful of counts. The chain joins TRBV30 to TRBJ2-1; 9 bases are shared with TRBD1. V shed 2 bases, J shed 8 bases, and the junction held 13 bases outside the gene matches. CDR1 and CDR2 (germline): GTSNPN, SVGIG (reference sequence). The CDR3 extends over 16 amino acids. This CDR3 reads CAWSLRATGGQDEQFF. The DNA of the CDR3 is TGTGCCTGGAGTCTCCGAGCGACAGGGGGGCAAGATGAGCAGTTCTTC.

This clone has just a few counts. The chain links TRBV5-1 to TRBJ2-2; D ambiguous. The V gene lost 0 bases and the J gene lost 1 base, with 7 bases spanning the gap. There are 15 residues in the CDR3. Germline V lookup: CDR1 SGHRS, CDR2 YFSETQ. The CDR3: CASSLALGNTGELFF. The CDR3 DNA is TGCGCCAGCAGCTTGGCTCTGGGGAACACCGGGGAGCTGTTTTTT.

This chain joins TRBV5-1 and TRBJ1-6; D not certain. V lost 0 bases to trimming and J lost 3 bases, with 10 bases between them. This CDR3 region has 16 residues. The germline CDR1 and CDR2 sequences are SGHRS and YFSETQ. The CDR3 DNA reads TGCGCCAGCAGCTTGGTGGTGACGGGCTATAATTCACCCCTCCACTTT. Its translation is CASSLVVTGYNSPLHF.

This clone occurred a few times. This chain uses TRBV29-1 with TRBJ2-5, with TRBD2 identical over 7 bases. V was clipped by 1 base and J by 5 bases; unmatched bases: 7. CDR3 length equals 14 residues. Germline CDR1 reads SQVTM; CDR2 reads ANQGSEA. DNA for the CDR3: TGCAGCGTTGAAGCCGCGGCGGGAGTGGAGACCCAGTACTTC. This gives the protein CSVEAAAGVETQYF.

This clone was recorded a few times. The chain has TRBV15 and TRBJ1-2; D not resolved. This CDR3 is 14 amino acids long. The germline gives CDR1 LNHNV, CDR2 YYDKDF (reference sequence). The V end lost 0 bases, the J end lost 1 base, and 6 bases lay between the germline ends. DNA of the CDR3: TGTGCCACCAGCAGAGATGGGATTAACTATGGCTACACCTTC. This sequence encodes CATSRDGINYGYTF.